This TCR beta chain was obtained from a study of glioma-infiltrating T cells (dated by TCRdb to 2015 to 2016). With respect to the entire study: Sequencing of TCR alpha- and beta-chain repertoires was performed on glioma tissue, on non-neoplastic brain tissue, and on matched peripheral blood mononuclear cells. To gauge divergence between tissue and blood T-cell populations, every tissue-infiltrating repertoire was compared against the peripheral blood repertoire from the same patient. The paired cohort comprised three low-grade glioma patients, several primary glioblastoma patients and three non-glioma patients contributing non-neoplastic brain tissue. The research as a whole found: Small numbers underpinned the group comparisons: several glioblastoma patients, three low-grade glioma patients and three non-neoplastic patients. Only a very small number of CDR3 sequences turned up in both tissue and blood, a result put down to high CDR3 diversity combined with limited sampling. VJ-independent divergence between tissue and blood was found to be below expectation in non-neoplastic patients but above expectation in all gliomas, particularly low-grade gliomas.

This clonotype showed up many times. There is no known antigen for this receptor. Base qualities were left out, and no much larger clone turns up one base away. TCR alpha and beta CDR3 regions were amplified with the iRepertoire nested amplicon-rescue multiplex PCR (arm-PCR) platform from RNA. One-step reverse transcription and amplification used about 95-400 ng of tissue mRNA or PBMC total RNA as input. Following bead purification, Illumina adapters were added through a secondary multiplex PCR, and the libraries were then gel-purified between 200 and 400 bp. Demultiplexing relied on internal 6-nucleotide barcodes carried by the libraries. Sequencing of libraries was performed on an Illumina MiSeq with 2x220 or 2x250 nucleotide paired-end reads. As for how the authors treated the data: FLASH 1.2.11 was used to merge paired reads, and BWA-MEM then aligned the reads to the GRCh37 human genome before TRA and TRB reads were extracted. V and J assignment used an IMGT-derived reference of cassette sequences and CDR3 motifs that included pseudogenes. Reads were translated in three frames, and productive CDR3s were defined by a C…FGXG motif without stop codons. A clonotype was defined as a unique combination of a V-J cassette pair and a CDR3 amino acid sequence. Reads were filtered by Hamming distance, thresholded by each sample's sequence error rate in mapped regions. TCRdb took the public reads, trimmed them with fastp at Q25, ran MiXCR for clone calling and kept in-frame beta chains. Entries are consolidated by CDR3 protein sequence, retaining the most common genes and DNA. The V and J calls were not made by the authors but by TCRdb's processing. The sample table holds about 89,000 distinct CDR3 sequences, of which less than 30% were seen once. Clones ranked in the top ten supply 6.7% of the sample.

The CDR3 has 14 amino acids, counting the end cysteine and phenylalanine. Here the CDR3 DNA is all that survives: 42 bases in frame from base 1. Trimming removed 6 bases from V and 4 bases from J; the gene matches leave 5 bases unexplained. This TCR was sampled from a human donor with low-grade glioma or glioblastoma, undergoing nonglioma brain surgery, or in good health (not recorded which). The sequencing input was glioma tissue, nonneoplastic brain tissue, or PBMCs (not recorded which). The V gene is TRBV12-3 or TRBV12-4 and the J gene is TRBJ1-5; a stretch of 8 junction bases matches TRBD1. This receptor carries the CDR3 CASSNGQGNQPQHF. DNA sequence: TGTGCCAGCAGCAATGGACAGGGTAATCAGCCCCAGCATTTT.